One and the same sample provided the 16 T cell receptor beta chains below, sequenced in a study of PD-1 blockade in classical Hodgkin lymphoma. Profiling relied on immunoSEQ multiplex PCR, and the TCRdb table lists in-frame clones only, not all of them. The data show tens of thousands of clones, about nine tenths seen once. The time point here: cycle 4 day 1 (C4D1), after 5 to 7 weeks of nivolumab. Patients all relapsed after autologous stem cell transplantation, and there was variation in brentuximab vedotin exposure. Source: peripheral blood mononuclear cells (PBMCs), taken before the fourth cycle of nivolumab. The receptors here all came from a human donor with classical Hodgkin lymphoma.

V is TRBV6-5 and J is TRBJ1-5, with 7 bases lining up with TRBD1. CDR1 MNHEY and CDR2 SVGAGI come from the germline V gene. Trimming cost V 6 bases and J 9 bases; bases outside gene matches: 11. The CDR3 loop spans 14 amino acids. CDR3 loop: CASRLTGDLGPQHF. The CDR3 nucleotides are TGTGCCAGCAGACTAACAGGGGACCTAGGGCCCCAGCATTTT.

The chain is built from TRBV5-6 and TRBJ2-6; D may be TRBD1 or TRBD2 (7 bases each). This CDR3 spans 17 amino acids. Germline CDR1 and CDR2: SGHDT and YYEEEE. The V end lost 4 bases, the J end lost 0 bases, and 14 bases lay between the germline ends. CDR3 sequence: CASSRAGQSSGANVLTF. CDR3 nucleotide sequence: TGTGCCAGCAGCCGAGCGGGACAGAGCTCTGGGGCCAACGTCCTGACTTTC.

The chain combines TRBV7-6 with TRBJ1-1; a possible D gene is TRBD1 (5 bases). The V end lost 6 bases, the J end lost 3 bases, and 17 bases lay between the germline ends. Germline CDR1 is SGHVS and CDR2 is FNYEAQ. This CDR3 comprises 15 residues. CDR3 protein: CASSSGPGLDTEAFF. The CDR3 region has the DNA TGTGCCAGCAGTTCCGGCCCGGGGCTGGACACTGAAGCTTTCTTT.

The chain joins TRBV4-2 to TRBJ2-2, with TRBD1 matching over 9 bases. The V segment lost 4 bases and the J segment 1 base; nucleotides outside the gene matches: 1. Germline CDR1 reads LGHNA; CDR2 reads YNFKEQ. CDR3 length: 15 amino acids. The CDR3 coding sequence is TGTGCCAGCAGCCTGGACAGGGGGAACACCGGGGAGCTGTTTTTT. Translating it yields CASSLDRGNTGELFF.

The chain has TRBV30 and TRBJ2-7, with unresolved D. CDR3 length: 13 amino acids. Trimming cost V 0 bases and J 2 bases, with 8 bases left between them. In germline, CDR1 is GTSNPN, CDR2 SVGIG (reference sequence). In DNA form, the CDR3 reads TGTGCCTGGAGTGTCGGTCATACCTACGAGCAGTACTTC. Its protein product is CAWSVGHTYEQYF. Based on the CDR3 plus reference TRBV30 and TRBJ2-7, the full variable domain is SQTIHQWPATLVQPVGSPLSLECTVEGTSNPNLYWYRQAAGRGLQLLFYSVGIGQISSEVPQNLSASRPQDRQFILSSKKLLLSDSGFYLCAWSVGHTYEQYFGPGTRLTVT.

V and J are TRBV6-6 and TRBJ1-6; no firm D call. Trimming pared 6 bases from V and 9 bases from J, leaving 6 bases between. The CDR3 has 11 amino acids. The germline gives CDR1 MNHNY, CDR2 SVGAGI (reference sequence). In DNA, the CDR3 is TGTGCCAGCAGCGGGAGTTCACCCCTCCACTTT. Its protein is CASSGSSPLHF.

This clone is a singleton in its sample. The genes are TRBV7-9 and TRBJ2-5; D is perhaps TRBD2 (5 bases). V was trimmed by 1 base and J by 1 base, leaving 7 bases between them. The CDR3 runs 14 residues. Per the germline V gene, CDR1 is SEHNR and CDR2 is FQNEAQ (reference sequence). The CDR3 spells CASSLGGSQETQYF. CDR3 DNA: TGTGCCAGCAGCTTAGGTGGGAGCCAAGAGACCCAGTACTTC.

The CDR3 DNA reads TGTGCCAGCAGCTTATTGGGTCCCCGATTCTATGGCTACACCTTC. Its protein product is CASSLLGPRFYGYTF. This rearrangement joins TRBV7-2 to TRBJ1-2, with D uncertain. From germline, CDR1 is SGHTA and CDR2 FQGNSA. The V gene lost 2 bases and the J gene lost 4 bases, with 14 bases spanning the gap. The CDR3 contains 15 residues.

The chain combines TRBV7-2 with TRBJ2-1, with 7 positions matching TRBD2. Germline V lookup: CDR1 SGHTA, CDR2 FQGNSA. Trimming at V came to 6 bases and at J to 5 bases, leaving 10 bases not matched to a gene. The CDR3 is made up of 15 amino acids. In DNA, the CDR3 is TGTGCCAGCAGTACCTCGAGGGGACTAAACAATGAGCAGTTCTTC. It codes for CASSTSRGLNNEQFF.

This rearrangement joins TRBV5-1 to TRBJ1-3; D is undetermined. The CDR3 loop spans 16 amino acids. The V end was cut by 0 bases, the J end by 2 bases, with 12 bases between. Germline V gives CDR1 SGHRS, CDR2 YFSETQ. DNA for the CDR3: TGCGCCAGCAGCTTGGCCGGGGTGGGCGCTGGAAACACCATATATTTT. As protein: CASSLAGVGAGNTIYF.

In its sample, this clone was seen once. The chain combines TRBV27 with TRBJ2-5, with a possible D match to TRBD1 (5 bases). Germline V gene data show CDR1 as MNHEY and CDR2 as SMNVEV (reference sequence). Between the trimmed V and J ends, which lost 5 bases and 1 base, there was a span of 11 bases. The CDR3 length is 14 residues. CDR3 in amino acids: CASSLDSAQETQYF. DNA for the CDR3: TGTGCCAGCAGTCTTGACAGCGCCCAAGAGACCCAGTACTTC.

V usage is TRBV27 and J usage is TRBJ1-5; D call uncertain. This CDR3 region has 16 residues. Trimming took off 5 bases at V and 0 bases at J, with 14 bases between the two ends. Germline V gene lookup returns CDR1 MNHEY and CDR2 SMNVEV (reference sequence). The CDR3 DNA is TGTGCCAGCAGTCCCACTCGAATATATAGCAATCAGCCCCAGCATTTT. It is translated as CASSPTRIYSNQPQHF.

This chain connects TRBV7-9 to TRBJ1-4; 11 nucleotides align to TRBD1. Germline CDR1 reads SEHNR; CDR2 reads FQNEAQ (reference sequence). This CDR3 has 16 residues. The V gene end was trimmed by 1 base and the J gene end by 5 bases; junction bases not matched to a gene: 3. The CDR3 coding sequence is TGTGCCAGCAGCTTAGGGACAGGGGGCAGGAATGAAAAACTGTTTTTT. Its protein product is CASSLGTGGRNEKLFF.

The chain links TRBV7-9 to TRBJ1-6; weak D call: TRBD1 (5 bases). Trimming took 0 bases from V and 8 from J, leaving 11 bases between them. The CDR3 has 15 residues. Per the germline V gene, CDR1 is SEHNR and CDR2 is FQNEAQ (reference sequence). CDR3 bases: TGTGCCAGCAGCTTAGCGCACAGGTCAGATTCACCCCTCCACTTT. It is translated as CASSLAHRSDSPLHF.

DNA of the CDR3: TGTGCCAGCAGCCCATGGGCGGGACAGGGGAACGGCTACACCTTC. Its translation is CASSPWAGQGNGYTF. The chain links TRBV7-2 to TRBJ1-2; 10 bases fit TRBD1. Germline values: CDR1 SGHTA, CDR2 FQGNSA. The V and J ends lost 5 bases and 8 bases, in that order; junction bases with no gene match: 11. This CDR3 comprises 15 residues.

The chain employs TRBV7-9 and TRBJ2-5; D is undetermined. The V gene's germline CDR1 is SEHNR and CDR2 FQNEAQ (reference sequence). The germline V and J ends were trimmed by 2 bases and 1 base, with 17 bases remaining between them. This CDR3 is built from 17 residues. The CDR3 region is CASSLLGSRAAQETQYF. The CDR3 DNA reads TGTGCCAGCAGCTTATTAGGGTCAAGGGCAGCCCAAGAGACCCAGTACTTC.